This is a list of T cell receptor beta chains from one sample in a study of T cell repertoires in cytomegalovirus infection. Antigens for these TCRs are unknown. TCRdb re-analysed the reads in MiXCR, keeping a single row per CDR3 protein. The repertoire holds roughly 500,000 distinct CDR3 sequences, with roughly 42% as singletons. Sequenced material: cultured PBMCs, taken from culture after CMV antigen stimulation. Receptor source: a human donor in good health (CMV status not recorded). Some clones in this sample may be carry-over from other donors' samples. Each CDR3 is given with its conserved first and last residue. The order of the fields is clone size, D gene, V gene, J gene, CDR3 protein, CDR3 DNA. D genes are given only for firm matches. Clone size is not always given. Where it is, it says once, few, many or a class for expanded clones.

size: few; D: TRBD2; V: TRBV12-3/TRBV12-4; J: TRBJ2-3; CDR3: CASSWSSGGLQSTDTQYF; DNA: TGTGCCAGCAGTTGGTCTAGCGGGGGCCTCCAAAGCACAGATACGCAGTATTTT
size: NA; D: NA; V: TRBV5-4; J: TRBJ2-5; CDR3: CASSGMGAGDGGETQYF; DNA: TGTGCCAGCAGCGGTATGGGGGCGGGAGACGGCGGGGAGACCCAGTACTTC
size: NA; D: TRBD1; V: TRBV6-6; J: TRBJ2-1; CDR3: CASSYGQEYNEQFF; DNA: TGTGCCAGCAGTTACGGACAGGAATACAATGAGCAGTTCTTC
size: NA; D: NA; V: TRBV28; J: TRBJ1-3; CDR3: CASSGGGSGNTIYF; DNA: TGTGCCAGCAGTGGGGGGGGGTCTGGAAACACCATATATTTT
size: few; D: NA; V: TRBV7-9; J: TRBJ2-1; CDR3: CASSLPDRYNEQFF; DNA: TGTGCCAGCAGCCTCCCGGACAGATACAATGAGCAGTTCTTC
size: NA; D: NA; V: TRBV7-9; J: TRBJ1-4; CDR3: CASSRSATNEKLFF; DNA: TGTGCCAGCAGCCGCAGCGCAACTAATGAAAAACTGTTTTTT
size: NA; D: NA; V: TRBV7-2; J: TRBJ2-7; CDR3: CASSPRALSEQYF; DNA: TGTGCCAGCAGCCCGAGAGCGCTATCAGAGCAGTACTTC
size: NA; D: NA; V: TRBV7-8; J: TRBJ2-5; CDR3: CASSLWGAVWGETQYF; DNA: TGTGCCAGCAGCCTATGGGGGGCCGTGTGGGGGGAGACCCAGTACTTC
size: NA; D: TRBD2; V: TRBV19; J: TRBJ2-1; CDR3: CASSVMEGTLADEQFF; DNA: TGTGCCAGTAGTGTGATGGAGGGGACCCTAGCGGATGAGCAGTTCTTC
size: NA; D: TRBD1; V: TRBV10-2; J: TRBJ2-3; CDR3: CASSDPSRDRGGSTDTQYF; DNA: TGCGCCAGCAGTGACCCGTCCCGGGACAGGGGAGGATCCACAGATACGCAGTATTTT
size: NA; D: NA; V: TRBV6-5; J: TRBJ2-7; CDR3: CASRAGAQGFYEQYF; DNA: TGTGCCAGCAGGGCGGGGGCACAGGGTTTTTACGAGCAGTACTTC
size: NA; D: TRBD1; V: TRBV6-1; J: TRBJ1-2; CDR3: CASIQEGTGGAYGYTF; DNA: TGTGCCAGCATCCAAGAAGGGACAGGGGGCGCCTATGGCTACACCTTC
size: few; D: NA; V: TRBV7-2; J: TRBJ2-7; CDR3: CASSPSGFFEQYF; DNA: TGTGCCAGCAGCCCGTCCGGGTTCTTTGAGCAGTACTTC
size: NA; D: NA; V: TRBV27; J: TRBJ1-1; CDR3: CASSAPQVNTEAFF; DNA: TGTGCCAGCAGTGCCCCACAGGTGAACACTGAAGCTTTCTTT
size: NA; D: NA; V: TRBV2; J: TRBJ1-1; CDR3: CASLNGDLNTEAFF; DNA: TGTGCCAGCCTCAACGGGGATTTGAACACTGAAGCTTTCTTT
size: NA; D: NA; V: TRBV5-1; J: TRBJ2-5; CDR3: CASSLEAEKETQYF; DNA: TGCGCCAGCAGCTTGGAGGCAGAGAAAGAGACCCAGTACTTC
size: many; D: TRBD2; V: TRBV7-8; J: TRBJ2-3; CDR3: CASSPHGSGRADTQYF; DNA: TGTGCCAGCAGCCCGCACGGGTCTGGGAGGGCAGATACGCAGTATTTT
size: NA; D: NA; V: TRBV6-2/TRBV6-3; J: TRBJ1-2; CDR3: CASSEGPLTHYGYTF; DNA: TGTGCCAGCAGTGAAGGGCCGTTGACTCACTATGGCTACACCTTC
size: few; D: NA; V: TRBV19; J: TRBJ2-1; CDR3: CASSIGRGVNEQFF; DNA: TGTGCCAGTAGTATAGGTCGAGGGGTCAATGAGCAGTTCTTC
size: many; D: TRBD2; V: TRBV7-2; J: TRBJ2-1; CDR3: CASSLPTSGGVQSSYNEQFF; DNA: TGTGCCAGCAGCTTACCCACTAGCGGGGGGGTTCAGAGCTCCTACAATGAGCAGTTCTTC
size: once; D: NA; V: TRBV30; J: TRBJ2-5; CDR3: CAWSVTQGFQETQYF; DNA: TGTGCCTGGAGTGTAACCCAAGGGTTTCAAGAGACCCAGTACTTC
size: NA; D: NA; V: TRBV7-9; J: TRBJ2-7; CDR3: CASSLTGIDGYF; DNA: TGTGCCAGCAGCTTAACAGGGATCGACGGGTACTTC
size: NA; D: TRBD2; V: TRBV29-1; J: TRBJ2-3; CDR3: CSAGGGSTDTQYF; DNA: TGCAGCGCCGGGGGGGGGTCCACAGATACGCAGTATTTT
size: NA; D: NA; V: TRBV7-6; J: TRBJ2-3; CDR3: CASSPWGTDTQYF; DNA: TGTGCCAGCAGCCCCTGGGGCACAGATACGCAGTATTTT
size: few; D: NA; V: TRBV7-6; J: TRBJ2-1; CDR3: CASSDVDLGRVEQFF; DNA: TGTGCCAGCAGCGACGTGGACCTTGGTCGGGTTGAGCAGTTCTTC
size: few; D: NA; V: TRBV5-6; J: TRBJ2-1; CDR3: CASSFYDGGYNEQFF; DNA: TGTGCCAGCAGCTTCTACGACGGGGGCTACAATGAGCAGTTCTTC
size: many; D: TRBD2; V: TRBV6-1; J: TRBJ2-3; CDR3: CASSFLESGAGDTDTQYF; DNA: TGTGCCAGCAGTTTTCTCGAGTCTGGAGCGGGGGACACAGATACGCAGTATTTT
size: few; D: NA; V: TRBV4-1; J: TRBJ1-2; CDR3: CASSQDGDTNFYGYTF; DNA: TGCGCCAGCAGCCAAGATGGGGACACCAACTTCTATGGCTACACCTTC
size: NA; D: TRBD2; V: TRBV30; J: TRBJ2-1; CDR3: CAWSVGLAVSGEQFF; DNA: TGTGCCTGGAGTGTTGGTCTAGCGGTCTCTGGGGAGCAGTTCTTC
size: few; D: NA; V: TRBV7-2; J: TRBJ1-1; CDR3: CASSPRRATEAFF; DNA: TGTGCCAGCAGCCCCCGCAGGGCCACTGAAGCTTTCTTT
size: NA; D: NA; V: TRBV7-9; J: TRBJ1-1; CDR3: CASSPLPSVNTEAFF; DNA: TGTGCCAGCAGCCCCCTCCCGTCCGTTAACACTGAAGCTTTCTTT
size: NA; D: TRBD1; V: TRBV12-3/TRBV12-4; J: TRBJ2-5; CDR3: CASSPQQGARETQYF; DNA: TGTGCCAGCAGTCCACAACAGGGGGCGCGGGAGACCCAGTACTTC
size: few; D: NA; V: TRBV11-2; J: TRBJ1-5; CDR3: CASSLSGVSNQPQHF; DNA: TGTGCCAGCAGCTTATCAGGGGTTAGCAATCAGCCCCAGCATTTT
size: NA; D: TRBD1; V: TRBV2; J: TRBJ2-3; CDR3: CASTSDRASSDTQYF; DNA: TGTGCCAGCACTTCTGACAGGGCAAGCTCCGATACGCAGTATTTT
size: NA; D: NA; V: TRBV5-4; J: TRBJ1-5; CDR3: CASSLGGANQPQHF; DNA: TGTGCCAGCAGCTTAGGGGGAGCCAATCAGCCCCAGCATTTT
size: NA; D: TRBD2; V: TRBV12-3/TRBV12-4; J: TRBJ2-7; CDR3: CASSTSGASSYEQYF; DNA: TGTGCCAGCAGCACGAGCGGGGCAAGCTCCTACGAGCAGTACTTC
size: NA; D: NA; V: TRBV6-1; J: TRBJ2-3; CDR3: CAIYLTGTDTQYF; DNA: TGTGCCATCTACCTTACCGGCACAGATACGCAGTATTTT
size: NA; D: NA; V: TRBV19; J: TRBJ1-2; CDR3: CASSNRDPRRYTF; DNA: TGTGCCAGTAGTAACCGGGACCCACGACGCTACACCTTC
size: NA; D: NA; V: TRBV7-8; J: TRBJ2-2; CDR3: CASSPRGEPFF; DNA: TGTGCCAGCAGCCCACGAGGGGAGCCGTTTTTT
size: NA; D: NA; V: TRBV27; J: TRBJ2-2; CDR3: CASSLRERDGELFF; DNA: TGTGCCAGCAGTTTGAGGGAAAGAGACGGGGAGCTGTTTTTT
size: many; D: NA; V: TRBV12-3/TRBV12-4; J: TRBJ1-1; CDR3: CASSPPQDSATEAFF; DNA: TGTGCCAGCAGCCCTCCGCAGGACAGTGCCACTGAAGCTTTCTTT
size: NA; D: NA; V: TRBV12-3/TRBV12-4; J: TRBJ2-1; CDR3: CASRGGFVAYNEQFF; DNA: TGTGCCAGCAGAGGGGGGTTTGTGGCTTACAATGAGCAGTTCTTC
size: few; D: NA; V: TRBV5-1; J: TRBJ2-1; CDR3: CASSLGIAGNEQFF; DNA: TGCGCCAGCAGCTTGGGGATCGCGGGGAATGAGCAGTTCTTC
size: few; D: NA; V: TRBV7-2; J: TRBJ2-1; CDR3: CASSLFREQFF; DNA: TGTGCCAGCAGCTTATTTAGGGAGCAGTTCTTC
size: few; D: NA; V: TRBV7-6; J: TRBJ2-6; CDR3: CASRVDSGANVLTF; DNA: TGTGCCAGCAGAGTGGACTCTGGGGCCAACGTCCTGACTTTC